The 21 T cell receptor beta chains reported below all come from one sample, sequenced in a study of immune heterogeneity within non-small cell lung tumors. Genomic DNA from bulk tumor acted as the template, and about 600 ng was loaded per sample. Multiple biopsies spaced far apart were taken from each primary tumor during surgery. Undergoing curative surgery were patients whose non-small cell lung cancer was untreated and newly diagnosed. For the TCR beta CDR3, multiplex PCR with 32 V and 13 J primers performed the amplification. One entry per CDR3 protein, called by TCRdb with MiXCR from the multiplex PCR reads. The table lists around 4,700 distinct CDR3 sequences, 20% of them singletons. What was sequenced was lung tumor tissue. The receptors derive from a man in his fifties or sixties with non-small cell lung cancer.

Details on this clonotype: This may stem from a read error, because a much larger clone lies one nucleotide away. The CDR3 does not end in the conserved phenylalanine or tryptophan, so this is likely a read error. In nucleotides, the CDR3 is TGTGCCAGCAGTTTTTCGGGGGTGGACCAAGAGACCCAGTACTTG. Encoded protein: CASSFSGVDQETQYL. The rearrangement uses TRBV12-3 or TRBV12-4 and TRBJ2-5; possibly TRBD2 for D (6 bases). Trimming took off 3 bases at V and 0 bases at J, with 11 bases between the two ends. The CDR3 consists of 15 residues.

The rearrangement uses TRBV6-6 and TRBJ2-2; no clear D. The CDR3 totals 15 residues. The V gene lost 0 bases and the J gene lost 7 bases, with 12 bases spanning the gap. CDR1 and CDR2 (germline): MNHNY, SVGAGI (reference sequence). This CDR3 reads CASSYSRTPVGELFF. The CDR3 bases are TGTGCCAGCAGTTACTCCCGGACGCCGGTCGGGGAGCTGTTTTTT.

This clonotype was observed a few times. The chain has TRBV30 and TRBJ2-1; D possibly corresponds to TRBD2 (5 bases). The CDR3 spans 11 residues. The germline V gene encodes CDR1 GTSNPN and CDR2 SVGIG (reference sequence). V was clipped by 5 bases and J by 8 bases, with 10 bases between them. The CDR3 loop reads CAWSAGDEQFF. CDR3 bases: TGTGCCTGGTCCGCCGGGGATGAGCAGTTCTTC.

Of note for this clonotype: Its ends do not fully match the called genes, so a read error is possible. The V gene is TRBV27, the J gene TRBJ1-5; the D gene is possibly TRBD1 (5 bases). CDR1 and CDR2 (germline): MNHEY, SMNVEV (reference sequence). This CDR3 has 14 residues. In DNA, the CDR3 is TGTGCCAGCAGGCCGACCCGGGGCGATCAGCCCCAGAATTTT. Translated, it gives CASRPTRGDQPQNF.

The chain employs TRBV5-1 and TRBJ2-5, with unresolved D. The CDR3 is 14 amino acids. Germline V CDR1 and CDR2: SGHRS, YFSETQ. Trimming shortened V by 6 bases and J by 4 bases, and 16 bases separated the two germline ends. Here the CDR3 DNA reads TGCGCCAGCAACCCCCCCTGGAGTGGAGAGACCCAGTACTTC. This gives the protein CASNPPWSGETQYF.

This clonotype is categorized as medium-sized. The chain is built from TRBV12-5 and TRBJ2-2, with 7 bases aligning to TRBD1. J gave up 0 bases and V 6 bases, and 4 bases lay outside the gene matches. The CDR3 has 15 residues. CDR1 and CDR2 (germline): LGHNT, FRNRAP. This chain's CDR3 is CASGPRGSNTGELFF. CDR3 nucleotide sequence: TGTGCTAGTGGCCCCAGGGGGTCGAACACCGGGGAGCTGTTTTTT.

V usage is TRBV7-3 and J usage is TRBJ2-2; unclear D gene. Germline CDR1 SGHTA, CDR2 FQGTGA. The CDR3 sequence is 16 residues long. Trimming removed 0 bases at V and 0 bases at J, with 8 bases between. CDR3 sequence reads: CASSLTGISNTGELFF. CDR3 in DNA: TGTGCCAGCAGCTTAACGGGGATTTCGAACACCGGGGAGCTGTTTTTT.

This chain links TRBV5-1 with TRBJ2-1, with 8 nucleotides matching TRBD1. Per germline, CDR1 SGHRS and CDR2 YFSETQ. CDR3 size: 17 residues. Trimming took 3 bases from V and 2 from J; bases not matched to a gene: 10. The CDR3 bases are TGCGCCAGCAGCTCTGGACAGGGTGGTACTCCCTACAATGAGCAGTTCTTC. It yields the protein CASSSGQGGTPYNEQFF.

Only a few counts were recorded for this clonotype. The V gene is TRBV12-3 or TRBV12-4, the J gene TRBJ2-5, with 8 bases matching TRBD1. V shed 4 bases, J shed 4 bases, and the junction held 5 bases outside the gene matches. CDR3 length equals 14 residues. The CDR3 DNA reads TGTGCCAGCAGTTACGACAGGGGCCGAGAGACCCAGTACTTC. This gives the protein CASSYDRGRETQYF.

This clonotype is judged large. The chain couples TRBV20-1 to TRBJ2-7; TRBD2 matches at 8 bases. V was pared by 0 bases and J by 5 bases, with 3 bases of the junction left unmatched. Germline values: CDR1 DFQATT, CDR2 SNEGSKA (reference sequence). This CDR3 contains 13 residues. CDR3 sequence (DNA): TGCAGTGCTAGAGACGGGACTAGACACGAGCAGTACTTC. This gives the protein CSARDGTRHEQYF.

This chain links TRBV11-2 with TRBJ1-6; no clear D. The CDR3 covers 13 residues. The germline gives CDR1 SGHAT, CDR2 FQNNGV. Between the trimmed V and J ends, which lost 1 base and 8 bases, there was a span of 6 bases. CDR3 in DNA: TGTGCCAGCAGCTTAGCGGCACATTCACCCCTCCACTTT. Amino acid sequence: CASSLAAHSPLHF. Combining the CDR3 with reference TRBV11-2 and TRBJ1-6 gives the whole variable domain EAGVAQSPRYKIIEKRQSVAFWCNPISGHATLYWYQQILGQGPKLLIQFQNNGVVDDSQLPKDRFSAERLKGVDSTLKIQPAKLEDSAVYLCASSLAAHSPLHFGNGTRLTVT.

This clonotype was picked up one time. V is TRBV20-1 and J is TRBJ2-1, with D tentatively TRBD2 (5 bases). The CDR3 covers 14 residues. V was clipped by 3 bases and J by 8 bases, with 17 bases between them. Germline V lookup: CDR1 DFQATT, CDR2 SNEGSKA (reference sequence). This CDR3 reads CSASLTRGLDEQFF. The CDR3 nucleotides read TGCAGTGCTAGCTTGACGCGAGGGCTCGATGAGCAGTTCTTC.

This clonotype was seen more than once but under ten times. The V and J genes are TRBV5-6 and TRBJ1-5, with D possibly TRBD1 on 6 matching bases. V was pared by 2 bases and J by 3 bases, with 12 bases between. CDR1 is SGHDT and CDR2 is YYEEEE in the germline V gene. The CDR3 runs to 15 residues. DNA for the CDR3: TGTGCCAGCAGCTTATGGGGGCGGAACAATCAGCCCCAGCATTTT. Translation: CASSLWGRNNQPQHF.

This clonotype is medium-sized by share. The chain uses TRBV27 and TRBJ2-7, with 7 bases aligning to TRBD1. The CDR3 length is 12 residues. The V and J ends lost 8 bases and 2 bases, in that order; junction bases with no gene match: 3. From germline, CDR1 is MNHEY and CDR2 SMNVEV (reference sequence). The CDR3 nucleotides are TGTGCCAGCCGCCAGGGGGCCTACGAGCAGTACTTC. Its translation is CASRQGAYEQYF.

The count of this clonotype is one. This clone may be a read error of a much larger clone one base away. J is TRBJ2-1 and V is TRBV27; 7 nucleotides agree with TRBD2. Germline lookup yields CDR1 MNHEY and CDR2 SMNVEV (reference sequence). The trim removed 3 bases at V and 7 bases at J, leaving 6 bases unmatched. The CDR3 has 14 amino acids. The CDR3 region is CASSLRAGRNEQFF. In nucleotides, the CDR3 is TGTGCCAGCAGTTTGCGAGCGGGGAGGAATGAGCAGTTCTTC.

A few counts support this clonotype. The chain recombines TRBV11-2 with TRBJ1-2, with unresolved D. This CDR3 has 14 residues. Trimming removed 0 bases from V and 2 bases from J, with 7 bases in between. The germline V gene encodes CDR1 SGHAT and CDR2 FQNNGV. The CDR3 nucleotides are TGTGCCAGCAGCTTAGATAGGCAGAACTATGGCTACACCTTC. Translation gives CASSLDRQNYGYTF. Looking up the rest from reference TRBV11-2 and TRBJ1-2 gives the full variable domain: EAGVAQSPRYKIIEKRQSVAFWCNPISGHATLYWYQQILGQGPKLLIQFQNNGVVDDSQLPKDRFSAERLKGVDSTLKIQPAKLEDSAVYLCASSLDRQNYGYTFGSGTRLTVV.

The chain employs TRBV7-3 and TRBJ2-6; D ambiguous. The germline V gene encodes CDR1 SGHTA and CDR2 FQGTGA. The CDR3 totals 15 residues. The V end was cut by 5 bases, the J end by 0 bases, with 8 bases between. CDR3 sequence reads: CASSPTVSGANVLTF. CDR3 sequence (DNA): TGTGCCAGCAGCCCAACGGTCTCTGGGGCCAACGTCCTGACTTTC.

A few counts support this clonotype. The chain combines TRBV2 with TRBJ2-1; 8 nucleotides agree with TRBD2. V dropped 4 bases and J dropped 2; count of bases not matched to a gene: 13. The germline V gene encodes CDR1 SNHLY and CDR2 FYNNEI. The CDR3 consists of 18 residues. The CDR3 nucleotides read TGTGCCAGCAGTGTGTTGCTTCGGAGCGGGAGTCCCTACAATGAGCAGTTCTTC. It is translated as CASSVLLRSGSPYNEQFF.

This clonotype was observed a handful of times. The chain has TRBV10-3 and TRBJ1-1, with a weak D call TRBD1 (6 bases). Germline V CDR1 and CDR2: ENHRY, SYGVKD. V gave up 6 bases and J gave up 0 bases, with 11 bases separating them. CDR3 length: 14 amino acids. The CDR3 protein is CAISPGHLNTEAFF. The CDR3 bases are TGTGCCATCAGCCCGGGACACCTGAACACTGAAGCTTTCTTT.

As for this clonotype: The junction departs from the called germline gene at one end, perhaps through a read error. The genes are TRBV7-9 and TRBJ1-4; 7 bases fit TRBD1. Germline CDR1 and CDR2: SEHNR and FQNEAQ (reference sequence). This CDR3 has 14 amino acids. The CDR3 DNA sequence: TGTGCCAGCAGCCTAACAGGGGCGGATGAAAGACTGTTTTTT. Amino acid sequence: CASSLTGADERLFF.

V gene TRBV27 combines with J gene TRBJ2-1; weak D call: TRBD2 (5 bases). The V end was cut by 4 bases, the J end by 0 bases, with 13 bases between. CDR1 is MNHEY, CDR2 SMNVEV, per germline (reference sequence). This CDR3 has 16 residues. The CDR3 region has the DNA TGTGCCAGCAGTTACAAGGACGGGATCTCCTACAATGAGCAGTTCTTC. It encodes CASSYKDGISYNEQFF.